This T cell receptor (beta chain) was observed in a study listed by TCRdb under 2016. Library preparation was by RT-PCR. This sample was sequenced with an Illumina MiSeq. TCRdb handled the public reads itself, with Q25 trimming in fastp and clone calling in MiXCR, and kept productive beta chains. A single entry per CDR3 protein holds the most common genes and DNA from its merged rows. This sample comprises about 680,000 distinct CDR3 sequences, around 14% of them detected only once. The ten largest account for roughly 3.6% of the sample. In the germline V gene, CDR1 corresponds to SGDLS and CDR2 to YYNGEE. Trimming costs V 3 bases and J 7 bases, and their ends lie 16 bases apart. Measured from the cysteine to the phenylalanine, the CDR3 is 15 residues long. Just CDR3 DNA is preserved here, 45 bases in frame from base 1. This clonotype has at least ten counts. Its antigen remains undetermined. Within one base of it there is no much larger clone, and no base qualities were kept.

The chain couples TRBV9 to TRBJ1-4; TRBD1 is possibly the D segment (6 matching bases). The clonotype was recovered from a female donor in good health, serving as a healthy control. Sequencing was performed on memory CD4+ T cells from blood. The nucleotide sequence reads TGTGCCAGCAGCGCGAGGGGGGGCGCAGGTGAAAAACTGTTTTTT. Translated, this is CASSARGGAGEKLFF. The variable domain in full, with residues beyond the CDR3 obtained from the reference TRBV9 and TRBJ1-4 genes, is DSGVTQTPKHLITATGQRVTLRCSPRSGDLSVYWYQQSLDQGLQFLIQYYNGEERAKGNILERFSAQQFPDLHSELNLSSLELGDSALYFCASSARGGAGEKLFFGSGTQLSVL.